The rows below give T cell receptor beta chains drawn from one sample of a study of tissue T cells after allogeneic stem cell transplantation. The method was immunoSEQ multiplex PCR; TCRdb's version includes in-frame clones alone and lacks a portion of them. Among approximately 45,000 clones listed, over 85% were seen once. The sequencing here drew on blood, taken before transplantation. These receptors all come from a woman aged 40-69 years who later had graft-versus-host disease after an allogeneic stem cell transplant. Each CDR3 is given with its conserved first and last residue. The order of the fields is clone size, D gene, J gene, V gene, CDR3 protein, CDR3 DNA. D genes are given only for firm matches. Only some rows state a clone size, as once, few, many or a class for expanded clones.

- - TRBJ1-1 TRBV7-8 CASRRTDQREAFF TGTGCCAGCAGACGGACCGATCAGCGTGAAGCTTTCTTT
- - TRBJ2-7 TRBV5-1 CASSLAGAGYEQYF TGCGCCAGCAGCTTGGCAGGGGCAGGGTACGAGCAGTACTTC
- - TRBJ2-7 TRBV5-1 CASSPDSGLAWAYEQYF TGCGCCAGCAGCCCGGATTCGGGCTTGGCGTGGGCCTACGAGCAGTACTTC
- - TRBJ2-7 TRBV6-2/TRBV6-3 CASSEPPGGYEQYF TGTGCCAGCAGTGAGCCTCCTGGGGGGTACGAGCAGTACTTC
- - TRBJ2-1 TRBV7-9 CASSATWRGDEQFF TGTGCCAGCAGCGCTACATGGCGCGGGGATGAGCAGTTCTTC
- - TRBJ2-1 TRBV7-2 CASSLRGSEGAHNEQFF TGTGCCAGCAGCTTGCGGGGGAGCGAGGGGGCGCACAATGAGCAGTTCTTC
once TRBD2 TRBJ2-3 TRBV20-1 CSASWGWTSGDPDTQYF TGCAGTGCTAGTTGGGGGTGGACTAGCGGGGATCCAGATACGCAGTATTTT
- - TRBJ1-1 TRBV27 CASSLIPGRNTEAFF TGTGCCAGCAGTTTAATCCCAGGTAGGAACACTGAAGCTTTCTTT
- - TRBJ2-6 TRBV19 CASSIARVSGANVLTF TGTGCCAGTAGTATTGCCAGGGTCTCTGGGGCCAACGTCCTGACTTTC
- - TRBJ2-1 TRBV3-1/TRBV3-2 CASSQEPQRVQFF TGTGCCAGCAGCCAAGAACCCCAGCGGGTGCAGTTCTTC
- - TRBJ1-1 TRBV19 CASSPGGSTEAFF TGTGCCAGTAGTCCCGGGGGGTCCACTGAAGCTTTCTTT
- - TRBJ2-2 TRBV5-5 CASSLYWPNTGELFF TGTGCCAGCAGCTTGTATTGGCCGAACACCGGGGAGCTGTTTTTT
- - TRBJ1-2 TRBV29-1 CSARFGGARRGYTF TGCAGCGCCAGATTTGGGGGCGCCCGTAGGGGCTACACCTTC
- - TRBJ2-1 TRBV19 CASSIVWAGYNEQFF TGTGCCAGTAGTATAGTGTGGGCGGGGTACAATGAGCAGTTCTTC
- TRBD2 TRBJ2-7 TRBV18 CASSPSTSGSSYEQYF TGTGCCAGCTCACCCTCGACTAGCGGGAGTTCTTACGAGCAGTACTTC
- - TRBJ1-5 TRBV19 CASIYRVGSNQPQHF TGTGCCAGCATTTACAGGGTAGGAAGCAATCAGCCCCAGCATTTT
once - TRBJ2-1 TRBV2 CASSPGYFSYNEQFF TGTGCCAGCAGTCCAGGCTACTTCTCCTACAATGAGCAGTTCTTC
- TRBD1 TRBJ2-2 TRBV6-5 CASSPRQGIGELFF TGTGCCAGCAGCCCCAGACAGGGAATAGGGGAGCTGTTTTTT
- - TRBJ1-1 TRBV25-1 CASSRGTEAFF TGTGCCAGCAGTAGGGGAACTGAAGCTTTCTTT
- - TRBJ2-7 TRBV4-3 CASSQDIREGQYF TGCGCCAGCAGCCAAGATATTCGGGAAGGGCAGTACTTC
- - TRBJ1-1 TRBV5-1 CASSLGAGTEAFF TGCGCCAGCAGCTTGGGGGCGGGGACTGAAGCTTTCTTT
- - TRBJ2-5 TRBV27 CASIPTGGQETQYF TGTGCCAGCATCCCAACTGGGGGGCAAGAGACCCAGTACTTC
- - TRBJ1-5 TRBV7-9 CASSLFGDNQPQHF TGTGCCAGCAGCTTATTCGGCGACAATCAGCCCCAGCATTTT
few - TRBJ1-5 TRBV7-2 CASSLDRNQPQHF TGTGCCAGCAGCTTAGACAGGAATCAGCCCCAGCATTTT
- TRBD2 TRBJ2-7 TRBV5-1 CASSPAGASSYEQYF TGCGCCAGCAGCCCAGCGGGAGCGAGCTCCTACGAGCAGTACTTC
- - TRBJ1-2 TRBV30 CALEGYTF TGTGCCTTAGAGGGCTACACCTTC
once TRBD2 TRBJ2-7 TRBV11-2 CASSYGLAASYEQYF TGTGCCAGCAGCTACGGACTAGCGGCCTCCTACGAGCAGTACTTC
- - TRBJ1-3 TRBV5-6 CASSRVGNTIYF TGTGCCAGCAGCCGGGTGGGAAACACCATATATTTT
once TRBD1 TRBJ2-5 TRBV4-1 CASSQDRGVSGGKKETQYF TGCGCCAGCAGCCAAGATCGTGGTGTTTCAGGGGGCAAGAAAGAGACCCAGTACTTC
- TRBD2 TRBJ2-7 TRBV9 CASSVAPSGRIRIHEQYF TGTGCCAGCAGCGTAGCTCCGAGCGGGAGAATTAGAATCCACGAGCAGTACTTC
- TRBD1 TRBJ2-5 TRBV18 CASSPPGGTGRKETQYF TGTGCCAGCTCACCACCGGGCGGGACAGGACGAAAAGAGACCCAGTACTTC
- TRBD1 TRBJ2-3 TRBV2 CASGPRTGVGTDTQYF TGTGCCAGCGGCCCCCGGACAGGGGTTGGTACAGATACGCAGTATTTT